Listed below are T cell receptor beta chains from one sample, sequenced in a study of T-cell reconstitution after alpha-beta-depleted transplantation in children. TCRdb processed the PCR reads anew with MiXCR; each CDR3 protein has one entry. Here the sample spans 100,000 to 150,000 distinct CDR3 sequences, more than 20% being singletons. The material sequenced was PBMCs, mostly from graft donor cells, taken 180 days after TCRalphabeta/CD19-depleted stem cell transplant. All receptors come from a male patient between 2 and 10 years old who had a stem cell transplant for chronic granulomatous disease, so the T cells may come from the graft donor. Both conserved end residues are part of each CDR3. The D gene is left open where the match is weak. Size is omitted from some rows. Given values are once, few, many or a class for expanded clones.

size,J,V,D,CDR3,DNA
many,TRBJ2-1,TRBV10-3,.,CAISAGALAYNEQFF,TGTGCCATCAGTGCGGGCGCCCTAGCCTACAATGAGCAGTTCTTC
few,TRBJ2-3,TRBV6-5,.,CASSYSVGPNTQYF,TGTGCCAGCAGTTACTCGGTGGGGCCGAATACGCAGTATTTT
few,TRBJ2-3,TRBV6-2/TRBV6-3,TRBD1,CASSYHSAVKPGQGTDTQYF,TGTGCCAGCAGTTACCACAGTGCAGTCAAACCGGGACAGGGAACAGATACGCAGTATTTT
.,TRBJ1-1,TRBV5-5,.,CASSLLYTNTEAFF,TGTGCCAGCAGCTTGCTCTACACTAACACTGAAGCTTTCTTT
.,TRBJ2-7,TRBV29-1,.,CSVVVVDEQYF,TGCAGCGTTGTCGTGGTCGACGAGCAGTACTTC
.,TRBJ1-2,TRBV11-2,.,CASSLDRGLPGYTF,TGTGCCAGCAGCTTAGATCGGGGTCTCCCTGGCTACACCTTC
few,TRBJ2-3,TRBV7-2,.,CASSSWVYSSTDTQYF,TGTGCCAGCAGCTCATGGGTATACTCTAGCACAGATACGCAGTATTTT
many,TRBJ2-7,TRBV20-1,TRBD2,CSAWGLPSYEQYF,TGCAGTGCCTGGGGACTACCTAGCTACGAGCAGTACTTC
many,TRBJ2-1,TRBV12-3/TRBV12-4,.,CASSSNTRSYNEQFF,TGTGCCAGCAGTTCTAATACTCGCTCCTACAATGAGCAGTTCTTC
many,TRBJ1-2,TRBV12-3/TRBV12-4,.,CASSSTEKADYTF,TGTGCCAGCAGCTCAACCGAGAAGGCTGACTACACCTTC
.,TRBJ2-1,TRBV6-1,.,CASSATVSSNEQFF,TGTGCCAGCAGTGCTACGGTTAGTTCGAATGAGCAGTTCTTC
.,TRBJ2-2,TRBV20-1,.,CSAINMNTGELFF,TGCAGTGCTATTAACATGAACACCGGGGAGCTGTTTTTT
.,TRBJ2-5,TRBV25-1,.,CASSRGWGTQYF,TGTGCCAGCAGTCGAGGGTGGGGGACCCAGTACTTC
few,TRBJ2-2,TRBV7-2,TRBD1,CASRRRQGQDGELFF,TGTGCCAGCAGGCGGAGACAGGGTCAAGACGGGGAGCTGTTTTTT
.,TRBJ2-5,TRBV7-3,.,CASSPPGQETQYF,TGTGCCAGCAGCCCCCCGGGTCAAGAGACCCAGTACTTC
.,TRBJ1-6,TRBV20-1,.,CCVFPTGQTNSPLHF,TGCTGTGTTTTTCCGACGGGACAAACCAATTCACCCCTCCACTTT
.,TRBJ2-7,TRBV24-1,TRBD1,CATSDSGQGGSYEQYF,TGTGCCACCAGTGACTCCGGACAGGGAGGCTCCTACGAGCAGTACTTC
.,TRBJ2-7,TRBV3-1,.,CASSQGPGTIYEQYF,TGTGCCAGCAGCCAAGGCCCCGGGACAATCTACGAGCAGTACTTC
many,TRBJ2-1,TRBV20-1,.,CSASAVVSNEQFF,TGCAGTGCTAGCGCTGTGGTCTCTAATGAGCAGTTCTTC
.,TRBJ1-2,TRBV5-1,.,CASSLDGGMNYGYTF,TGCGCCAGCAGCTTGGATGGAGGGATGAATTATGGCTACACCTTC
few,TRBJ1-1,TRBV20-1,.,CSVSGHLNTEAFF,TGCAGTGTTTCGGGACACTTGAACACTGAAGCTTTCTTT
.,TRBJ1-3,TRBV12-3/TRBV12-4,.,CASSFRVSGNTIYF,TGTGCCAGCAGTTTTAGGGTCTCTGGAAACACCATATATTTT
.,TRBJ1-5,TRBV28,TRBD1,CASSFSGGIRQPQHF,TGTGCCAGCAGTTTTTCAGGGGGAATCCGTCAGCCCCAGCATTTT
.,TRBJ2-1,TRBV5-1,TRBD2,CASSFPSGSSYNEQFF,TGCGCCAGCAGCTTTCCAAGCGGGAGCTCCTACAATGAGCAGTTCTTC
.,TRBJ2-7,TRBV15,.,CATSRDSSSYEQYF,TGTGCCACCAGCAGGGACTCCTCATCCTACGAGCAGTACTTC
many,TRBJ2-7,TRBV20-1,.,CSALGGTSYEQYF,TGCAGTGCCCTCGGAGGAACCTCCTACGAGCAGTACTTC
.,TRBJ2-1,TRBV15,.,CATSRDSLGRNEQFF,TGTGCCACCAGCAGAGATTCGTTGGGGAGGAATGAGCAGTTCTTC
many,TRBJ2-3,TRBV5-8,.,CASSLFEVDTQYF,TGTGCCAGCAGCTTGTTCGAGGTTGATACGCAGTATTTT
many,TRBJ2-7,TRBV27,.,CASSLSNRLVYEQYF,TGTGCCAGCAGTTTATCGAACCGGTTGGTCTACGAGCAGTACTTC
few,TRBJ1-1,TRBV20-1,.,CSARDIGHARTTEAFF,TGCAGTGCTAGAGATATAGGACATGCACGAACCACTGAAGCTTTCTTT
few,TRBJ2-7,TRBV12-3/TRBV12-4,TRBD1,CASIRLPGQGSYEQYF,TGTGCCAGCATTCGGCTTCCGGGACAGGGTTCCTACGAGCAGTACTTC
.,TRBJ1-1,TRBV29-1,.,CSHRGLVSGDGAFF,TGCAGCCACAGAGGGTTGGTTTCGGGGGATGGGGCTTTCTTT
many,TRBJ1-6,TRBV20-1,.,CSARGGGNSPLHF,TGCAGTGCTAGAGGGGGTGGAAATTCACCCCTCCACTTT
many,TRBJ2-7,TRBV18,TRBD1,CASSPTGTGPYEQYF,TGTGCCAGCTCACCTACCGGGACAGGGCCCTACGAGCAGTACTTC
many,TRBJ2-1,TRBV29-1,TRBD2,CSVVAGGLYNEQFF,TGCAGCGTTGTAGCGGGGGGGCTTTACAATGAGCAGTTCTTC
few,TRBJ2-3,TRBV15,.,CATSRGVQGTDTQYF,TGTGCCACCAGCAGAGGGGTACAGGGCACAGATACGCAGTATTTT
few,TRBJ1-2,TRBV10-3,.,CAIGRAGIISYGYTF,TGTGCCATAGGAAGAGCAGGAATTATCAGCTATGGCTACACCTTC
few,TRBJ1-1,TRBV5-5,.,CASSLGTARTEAFF,TGTGCCAGCAGCTTGGGGACAGCTCGGACTGAAGCTTTCTTT
.,TRBJ2-7,TRBV20-1,.,CSASFQSYEQYF,TGCAGTGCTAGTTTCCAATCCTACGAGCAGTACTTC
many,TRBJ1-2,TRBV6-1,TRBD1,CASRPPGQGYYGYTF,TGTGCCAGCAGACCACCGGGACAGGGATACTATGGCTACACCTTC
many,TRBJ2-5,TRBV10-3,.,CAISPLSGETQYF,TGTGCCATCAGCCCGCTTAGCGGAGAGACCCAGTACTTC
few,TRBJ2-7,TRBV9,.,CASSASHISEQYF,TGTGCCAGCAGCGCCTCACATATCAGCGAGCAGTACTTC
many,TRBJ1-2,TRBV20-1,TRBD1,CSAPAGTGIHYGYTF,TGCAGTGCCCCGGCCGGGACAGGGATTCACTATGGCTACACCTTC
.,TRBJ2-5,TRBV12-3/TRBV12-4,TRBD1,CASSRRTGTGVEETQYF,TGTGCCAGCAGCCGCAGAACCGGGACAGGGGTAGAAGAGACCCAGTACTTC
many,TRBJ2-1,TRBV20-1,TRBD2,CSAGRTSGRGYNEQFF,TGCAGTGCTGGACGGACTAGCGGGAGGGGATACAATGAGCAGTTCTTC
many,TRBJ2-2,TRBV29-1,.,CSVATNANTGELFF,TGCAGCGTTGCGACTAACGCGAACACCGGGGAGCTGTTTTTT
.,TRBJ2-3,TRBV29-1,TRBD2,CSAYAVSGITDTQYF,TGCAGCGCCTACGCAGTTAGCGGGATCACAGATACGCAGTATTTT
many,TRBJ2-3,TRBV20-1,TRBD2,CSANPSSGSADTQYF,TGCAGTGCTAACCCGTCTAGCGGGAGCGCAGATACGCAGTATTTT